This TCR beta chain was sequenced for a study of vaccination and CD4 T cells after COVID-19 (dated by TCRdb to 2021 to 2024). For the study in its entirety: Convalescent patients had a positive SARS-CoV-2 result on nasal swab PCR, and of these patients, nine had mild disease and one had severe disease. The time from the second vaccine dose to post-vaccine blood sampling had a median of roughly 70 days and ranged from about 14 to 241 days. In ten to eleven COVID-19 convalescent patients and 4 infection-naive healthy vaccine recipients, the spike-specific CD4+ TCR repertoire before mRNA vaccination was compared with the repertoire after mRNA vaccination. Post-COVID blood samples from convalescent patients were collected a median of around 100 days after diagnosis, with a range of 35 to 161 days. For stimulating the cultures, overlapping spike peptide pools were used, derived from SARS-CoV-2 as well as from the common cold coronaviruses HCoV-NL63, HCoV-OC43 and HCoV-229E. Two doses of either the Pfizer-BioNTech BNT162b2 vaccine (n=8) or the Moderna mRNA-1273 vaccine (n=2) were administered to participants. As controls, cultures received a CEFX viral epitope pool (the positive control), an HIV-1 Nef peptide pool (the negative control), or no peptide at all. The convalescent cohort included six males and four females, with two Hispanic individuals, seven Caucasians, two Asians and one multiracial person.

The full study reports these points: The study included relatively few convalescent patients and did not analyze early timepoints after natural infection. Among convalescent patients, a median about 86% of the SARS-CoV-2-reactive clones seen after vaccination appeared only after vaccination, which suggests priming specific to the vaccine. Of the vaccine-specific clones found in convalescent patients, nearly all (304 of 307) were mono-reactive for SARS-CoV-2 spike instead of being cross-reactive with common cold coronaviruses. The median count of SARS-CoV-2-reactive clonotypes went up from around 20 after infection to 30 to 40 after vaccination, although the change was not significant.

The receptor library was made with PCR. DNA from cultured CD4+ T cells was subjected to TCR sequencing with the Oncomine TCR Beta short-read assay at the Johns Hopkins FTIC core. The QIAamp micro DNA kit was used to extract genomic DNA from the cultured CD4+ T cells. Oncomine TCR Beta libraries from cultured CD4+ T cells were pooled with unique dual indexes and sequenced on an Illumina iSeq 100. Processing in the source paper ran as follows. Non-productive sequences were filtered out, and CDR3s that did not start with C, did not end with F or W, or were shorter than 7 amino acids were discarded. Antigen-specific clonotypes were identified with the MANAFEST web application by comparing peptide-stimulated wells with reference and other culture wells. To be called positive, a clone needed an FDR below 0.05, an odds ratio above 5, and a productive frequency above 0.1% in at least two of three replicate wells. Cross-reactive clonotypes were defined as significantly expanded in both SARS-CoV-2 spike wells and at least one common cold coronavirus spike condition. Levenshtein distances (stringdist) and unrooted phylogenetic trees (ape) in R version 3.6.1 were used to assess CDR3 homology. Clones were called with MiXCR by TCRdb after fastp trimmed the public reads at Q25, and only in-frame beta chains were retained. Every distinct CDR3 protein forms one entry, paired with its most common genes and DNA. Clone size and V and J calls follow TCRdb, not the original study. The sample records 12,000 or so distinct CDR3 sequences, approximately 49% of which are singletons. About 29% of the sample is in the top ten clones.

This specimen's treatment or condition label, per the study, means: roughly nine-day PBMC culture with coronavirus spike peptide pools or control peptides (ViraFEST assay). The study used the ViraFEST assay, which expanded antigen-specific T cells with peptide pools and then identified expanded clonotypes by TCR sequencing. The convalescent patients' positive SARS-CoV-2 PCR tests were from March to December 2020, which was before the Alpha, Beta and Delta variants emerged in the United States. Each well held roughly 2.2 million PBMCs cultured in IMDM containing approximately 5% human AB serum and roughly 10 IU/ml IL-2, with roughly 10 ug/ml peptide pools added. On days 3 and 7, half of the culture medium was replaced with fresh IL-2-containing medium. After around 11 days of culture, CD4+ T cells were isolated by negative selection using the EasySep CD4+ T cell isolation kit. PBMCs were separated from whole blood using Ficoll-Paque Plus gradient centrifugation and then either used fresh or cryopreserved at -140C. Culture conditions were generally each tested in triplicate wells.

Per the germline V gene (reference sequence), MNHEY is the CDR1 and SMNVEV is the CDR2. The V end loses 2 bases and the J end loses 1 base, and a stretch of 5 bases separates them. The CDR3 numbers 13 residues from cysteine through phenylalanine. The CDR3 DNA has 39 bases and is translated from base 1. Notes on this clonotype: Which antigen it targets is not known. Per-base qualities were not stored, and no clone one base away is much larger.

The receptor was derived from a human donor who had recovered from COVID-19. Rearrangement joined TRBV27 to TRBJ1-1; the D gene cannot be resolved reliably. Specimen: CD4+ T cells from blood, cultured in vitro. The CDR3 protein is CASSLIANTEAFF. The sequence in DNA is TGTGCCAGCAGTTTAATTGCGAACACTGAAGCTTTCTTT.